The sequence of this T cell receptor beta chain was determined in a study of shared clonotypes between healthy human individuals. Study at large: Each donor's CD8 memory used one plate, CD8 naive two, each CD4 subset three.

This CDR3 region has 16 residues. The V end lost 5 bases, the J end lost 5 bases, and 22 bases lay between the germline ends. Germline CDR1 and CDR2: SEHNR and FQNEAQ (reference sequence). Data came from immunoSEQ multiplex PCR; TCRdb stores just in-frame clones and leaves some out. The profile covers roughly 2,500,000 clones, with approximately 93% appearing a single time and more than 0.35% taken by the ten largest. With respect to this clone: The antigen remains undetermined.

Study-wide points: Generation probability values for non-shared clonotypes were lower than those for clonotypes shared by all four donors. When naive CD4 clonotypes were compared across a few donors, around 5% were shared.

The receptor was derived from a man younger than 30 in good health. Some clones in this sample may be carry-over from other donors' samples. The sequenced material came from naive CD4+ T cells from PBMCs. Subset denoted: CD45RA+ positively selected. This chain uses TRBV7-9 with TRBJ2-7; TRBD2 might be the D (6 bases). The CDR3 region is CASSPRRGPGSDEQYF. The DNA for the CDR3 is TGTGCCAGCAGCCCACGGAGGGGTCCGGGCTCGGACGAGCAGTACTTC. Full variable domain (outside the CDR3, taken from reference TRBV7-9 and TRBJ2-7): DTGVSQNPRHKITKRGQNVTFRCDPISEHNRLYWYRQTLGQGPEFLTYFQNEAQLEKSRLLSDRFSAERPKGSFSTLEIQRTEQGDSAMYLCASSPRRGPGSDEQYFGPGTRLTVT.